Listed below are T cell receptor beta chains from one sample, sequenced in a study of T-cell reconstitution after alpha-beta-depleted transplantation in children. TCRdb ran MiXCR on the PCR reads and lists one entry per CDR3 protein. The sample lists about 440,000 distinct CDR3 sequences; around 46% were seen once. The specimen comprised PBMCs, sampled before TCRalphabeta/CD19-depleted stem cell transplant. These receptor sequences come from a girl aged 2 to 9 with aplastic anemia, due to receive a stem cell transplant. CDR3s include the opening cysteine and the closing phenylalanine or tryptophan. Each record gives: V gene, CDR3 protein.

TRBV20-1 | CSARDTGDEAFF
TRBV29-1 | CSFRPGANEKLFF
TRBV19 | CASSAWTGVNEQFF
TRBV9 | CASSPGVSNYGYTF
TRBV5-1 | CASGQTLGDTQYF
TRBV13 | CASSRLADYNEQFF
TRBV27 | CASSSLSKTGGGQETQYF
TRBV11-2 | CASSLDQTGRTGELFF
TRBV7-9 | CASSLALASSGNTIYF
TRBV7-6 | CASSSIPGLAGGTGELFF
TRBV9 | CASSVDMGAAFF
TRBV10-3 | CAISGGTSGAYEQYF
TRBV20-1 | CSAKGSQARHEQYF
TRBV7-2 | CASSLAQVGGLGEQYF
TRBV7-3 | CASSPRGGGSGDTYNEQFF
TRBV7-9 | CASSLTSYEQYF
TRBV6-5 | CASSFAGGDTQYF
TRBV15 | CATSRLLPNEQFF
TRBV14 | CASSPLGLAKSNEQFF
TRBV11-2 | CASSRGTGNRSPLHF
TRBV5-1 | CASSGTSGSVDEQFF
TRBV7-9 | CASSLAGTSGSKFF
TRBV12-3/TRBV12-4 | CASSFSNSNQPQHF
TRBV20-1 | CSARARRDEQYF
TRBV2 | CASSEVDTGQPQHF
TRBV28 | CASSLWESTNYGYTF
TRBV12-3/TRBV12-4 | CASRGAGRETQYF
TRBV20-1 | CSAPPEGPTYEQYF